This is a list of T cell receptor beta chains from one sample in a study of T cells in narcolepsy. Profiling relied on immunoSEQ multiplex PCR, and the TCRdb table lists in-frame clones only, not all of them. The sample gives some 29,000 clones, around 87% of which show up once; 0.85% to 1% is in the top ten. Sequencing input: memory (CD45RA-) CD4+ T cells from blood. The receptor set was obtained from a human donor in good health. Both conserved end residues are part of each CDR3. Each record gives: CDR3 DNA, CDR3 protein, clone size, V gene, D gene, J gene. The D gene is left open where the match is weak. Clone size is shown for a subset of rows, as once, few, many or a class of expanded clone.

cdr3_nt: TGTGCCAGCGGACAAACCGGGACAGGGCTCTACGAGCAGTACTTC; cdr3_aa: CASGQTGTGLYEQYF; clone_size: -; v_call: TRBV7-8; d_call: TRBD1; j_call: TRBJ2-7
cdr3_nt: TGTGCCAGCAGCCAAAGGACAGGGGGCCGCGATACGCAGTATTTT; cdr3_aa: CASSQRTGGRDTQYF; clone_size: -; v_call: TRBV4-2; d_call: TRBD1; j_call: TRBJ2-3
cdr3_nt: TGCGCCAGCAGCTTTGCTCCGACAGGGGCTAACACTGAAGCTTTCTTT; cdr3_aa: CASSFAPTGANTEAFF; clone_size: -; v_call: TRBV5-1; d_call: TRBD1; j_call: TRBJ1-1
cdr3_nt: TGTGCCAGCAGCGCCAAATCGGGAGGTCGGGTAGATACGCAGTATTTT; cdr3_aa: CASSAKSGGRVDTQYF; clone_size: -; v_call: TRBV7-3; d_call: TRBD2; j_call: TRBJ2-3
cdr3_nt: TGTGCCAGCAGTTTTGTTGCTAGCAGAAACACCGGGGAGCTGTTTTTT; cdr3_aa: CASSFVASRNTGELFF; clone_size: -; v_call: TRBV28; d_call: -; j_call: TRBJ2-2
cdr3_nt: TGTGCCAGCAGCCGGACAGGGGAAATCGAAGAGACCCAGTACTTC; cdr3_aa: CASSRTGEIEETQYF; clone_size: -; v_call: TRBV11-3; d_call: TRBD1; j_call: TRBJ2-5
cdr3_nt: TGTGCCAGCAGTGCCAGCTTTCTAAACACTGAAGCTTTCTTT; cdr3_aa: CASSASFLNTEAFF; clone_size: medium-sized; v_call: TRBV6-1; d_call: -; j_call: TRBJ1-1
cdr3_nt: TGTGCCACCAGCAGAGGGATAGCGGGAGTTGAGCAGTTCTTC; cdr3_aa: CATSRGIAGVEQFF; clone_size: -; v_call: TRBV15; d_call: TRBD2; j_call: TRBJ2-1
cdr3_nt: TGCGCCAGCAGGCAGGGACAGGGTTTTTTTGAGACCCAGTACTTC; cdr3_aa: CASRQGQGFFETQYF; clone_size: -; v_call: TRBV5-1; d_call: TRBD1; j_call: TRBJ2-5
cdr3_nt: TGTGCCTGGACTCCGGGACTCGTGAACACCGGGGAGCTGTTTTTT; cdr3_aa: CAWTPGLVNTGELFF; clone_size: -; v_call: TRBV30; d_call: -; j_call: TRBJ2-2
cdr3_nt: TGTGCCAGCTCACCACCTCTAGGGGCCATTCAGGGTGACTATGGCTACACCTTC; cdr3_aa: CASSPPLGAIQGDYGYTF; clone_size: -; v_call: TRBV18; d_call: -; j_call: TRBJ1-2
cdr3_nt: TGTGCCAGCAGCAACTGGGGGCTCCGGGGGGCGGAGACCCAGTACTTC; cdr3_aa: CASSNWGLRGAETQYF; clone_size: -; v_call: TRBV5-6; d_call: -; j_call: TRBJ2-5
cdr3_nt: TGTGCCAGCAGTGAATCCGGCGGCCTTAATGAAAAACTGTTTTTT; cdr3_aa: CASSESGGLNEKLFF; clone_size: -; v_call: TRBV6-1; d_call: -; j_call: TRBJ1-4
cdr3_nt: TGTGCCAGCAGTGAAGCCCAGGGCGAAGGTTCACCCCTCCACTTT; cdr3_aa: CASSEAQGEGSPLHF; clone_size: -; v_call: TRBV6-1; d_call: -; j_call: TRBJ1-6
cdr3_nt: TGTGCCTGGAGTGTATTGGTAAATTCACCCCTCCACTTT; cdr3_aa: CAWSVLVNSPLHF; clone_size: -; v_call: TRBV30; d_call: -; j_call: TRBJ1-6
cdr3_nt: TGTGCCAGCAGTTACGGGGGACTAGGGTACGAGCAGTACTTC; cdr3_aa: CASSYGGLGYEQYF; clone_size: -; v_call: TRBV6-5; d_call: TRBD2; j_call: TRBJ2-7
cdr3_nt: TGTGCCAGCAGTGAGTGGACAGGACCCAACTATGGCTACACCTTC; cdr3_aa: CASSEWTGPNYGYTF; clone_size: -; v_call: TRBV6-1; d_call: TRBD1; j_call: TRBJ1-2
cdr3_nt: TGTGCCAGCAGCTTTCAGCCGGACTTGGTCACAGATACGCAGTATTTT; cdr3_aa: CASSFQPDLVTDTQYF; clone_size: -; v_call: TRBV5-6; d_call: -; j_call: TRBJ2-3
cdr3_nt: TGTGCCTGGAAATTTGGCGGGAGGGCAGAGACCCAGTACTTC; cdr3_aa: CAWKFGGRAETQYF; clone_size: -; v_call: TRBV30; d_call: TRBD2; j_call: TRBJ2-5
cdr3_nt: TGTGCCAGCTCACCACCGACGGGGGCAAATGTGGCAACTGAAGCTTTCTTT; cdr3_aa: CASSPPTGANVATEAFF; clone_size: -; v_call: TRBV18; d_call: -; j_call: TRBJ1-1
cdr3_nt: TGTGCCAGCAGCCCCTCCCCTAAGGGGGCTTCTGGCTACACCTTC; cdr3_aa: CASSPSPKGASGYTF; clone_size: -; v_call: TRBV25-1; d_call: TRBD1; j_call: TRBJ1-2
cdr3_nt: TGTGCCTGGAGTCGACAGTCTGGGGCCAACGTCCTGACTTTC; cdr3_aa: CAWSRQSGANVLTF; clone_size: -; v_call: TRBV30; d_call: -; j_call: TRBJ2-6
cdr3_nt: TGTGCCAGCAGCTTCGGGACAGGGACCTACGAGCAGTACTTC; cdr3_aa: CASSFGTGTYEQYF; clone_size: -; v_call: TRBV7-9; d_call: TRBD1; j_call: TRBJ2-7
cdr3_nt: TGTGCCAGTACTAACCCGGGAGAGCTTGGAGCGGGCTATGGCTACACCTTC; cdr3_aa: CASTNPGELGAGYGYTF; clone_size: -; v_call: TRBV19; d_call: -; j_call: TRBJ1-2
cdr3_nt: TGCGCCAGCAGTGAGACTAGCTTTGAGACCCAGTACTTC; cdr3_aa: CASSETSFETQYF; clone_size: -; v_call: TRBV10-1; d_call: -; j_call: TRBJ2-5
cdr3_nt: TGTGCCTGGAGTGTGATTAGCGGGAGGACAGATACGCAGTATTTT; cdr3_aa: CAWSVISGRTDTQYF; clone_size: -; v_call: TRBV30; d_call: TRBD2; j_call: TRBJ2-3
cdr3_nt: TGCGCCAGCACTATGACGTCCGGCTCAGAAAAACTGTTTTTT; cdr3_aa: CASTMTSGSEKLFF; clone_size: -; v_call: TRBV5-1; d_call: -; j_call: TRBJ1-4
cdr3_nt: TGTGCCAGTAGTATGGGGCAGGGGGCTGAAAAACTGTTTTTT; cdr3_aa: CASSMGQGAEKLFF; clone_size: -; v_call: TRBV19; d_call: TRBD1; j_call: TRBJ1-4
cdr3_nt: TGCGCCAGCAGCTTGGACGGGGTCTACAATGAGCAGTTCTTC; cdr3_aa: CASSLDGVYNEQFF; clone_size: -; v_call: TRBV5-1; d_call: -; j_call: TRBJ2-1
cdr3_nt: TGCGCCAGCAGTGAACGTTACGAGCAGTACTTC; cdr3_aa: CASSERYEQYF; clone_size: once; v_call: TRBV10-2; d_call: -; j_call: TRBJ2-7
cdr3_nt: TGTGCCAGCAGTGAAGGGGGCTTCCTATTCTACGAGCAGTACTTC; cdr3_aa: CASSEGGFLFYEQYF; clone_size: -; v_call: TRBV6-1; d_call: -; j_call: TRBJ2-7
cdr3_nt: TGTGCCAGCAGCGTAGCGGATCTAGCGGGGTACGAGCAGTACTTC; cdr3_aa: CASSVADLAGYEQYF; clone_size: -; v_call: TRBV9; d_call: TRBD2; j_call: TRBJ2-7
cdr3_nt: TGTGCCAGTAGTGTCTGGACAGGGGGTCACTACGAGCAGTACTTC; cdr3_aa: CASSVWTGGHYEQYF; clone_size: once; v_call: TRBV19; d_call: TRBD1; j_call: TRBJ2-7
cdr3_nt: TGTGCCAGCTCCCACCTCAGACAGGGGACCTCTGGAAACACCATATATTTT; cdr3_aa: CASSHLRQGTSGNTIYF; clone_size: -; v_call: TRBV18; d_call: TRBD1; j_call: TRBJ1-3
cdr3_nt: TGTGCCAGCAGTGCCACAGGGGGCGCCTATGGCTACACCTTC; cdr3_aa: CASSATGGAYGYTF; clone_size: -; v_call: TRBV6-1; d_call: TRBD1; j_call: TRBJ1-2
cdr3_nt: TGTGCCAGCAGCGGAAAAGCGGGAGGGCCGGGGACCGGGGAGCTGTTTTTT; cdr3_aa: CASSGKAGGPGTGELFF; clone_size: -; v_call: TRBV9; d_call: TRBD2; j_call: TRBJ2-2
cdr3_nt: TGTGCCAGCAGCTTAAATACAGGGAGCTCTGGAAACACCATATATTTT; cdr3_aa: CASSLNTGSSGNTIYF; clone_size: -; v_call: TRBV11-2; d_call: -; j_call: TRBJ1-3
cdr3_nt: TGTGCCAGCAGTGAATGGGATCGCTCCTACAATGAGCAGTTCTTC; cdr3_aa: CASSEWDRSYNEQFF; clone_size: -; v_call: TRBV25-1; d_call: -; j_call: TRBJ2-1
cdr3_nt: TGTGCCAGCAGTCCGACAGGGAGTCCTCAGCCCCAGCATTTT; cdr3_aa: CASSPTGSPQPQHF; clone_size: -; v_call: TRBV6-5; d_call: TRBD1; j_call: TRBJ1-5
cdr3_nt: TGCAGTGCTAGCGGGGAAGAGACCCAGTACTTC; cdr3_aa: CSASGEETQYF; clone_size: -; v_call: TRBV20-1; d_call: -; j_call: TRBJ2-5
cdr3_nt: TGTGCCAGTAGTCGTGACTTTTACTATGGCTACACCTTC; cdr3_aa: CASSRDFYYGYTF; clone_size: -; v_call: TRBV19; d_call: -; j_call: TRBJ1-2
cdr3_nt: TGTGCCAGCAGCGTAGGGATACAAGAGACCCAGTACTTC; cdr3_aa: CASSVGIQETQYF; clone_size: -; v_call: TRBV9; d_call: -; j_call: TRBJ2-5
cdr3_nt: TGTGCCAGCCAAGACCGGGATGCAACTAATGAAAAACTGTTTTTT; cdr3_aa: CASQDRDATNEKLFF; clone_size: -; v_call: TRBV19; d_call: -; j_call: TRBJ1-4